These 7 T cell receptor beta chains were all obtained from the same sample, sequenced in a study of siplizumab effects on memory and regulatory T cells. Sequencing used immunoSEQ multiplex PCR; TCRdb keeps in-frame clones, though not all of them. The sample carries about 100,000 clones, about 91% recorded once. The sample was CD4+ T cells sorted from blood. These receptor sequences come from a human donor in good health.

V and J are TRBV2 and TRBJ2-7; 8 bases align to TRBD2. The CDR3 is 13 residues long. CDR1 SNHLY and CDR2 FYNNEI come from the germline V gene. V gave up 7 bases and J gave up 0 bases; unmatched junction bases: 2. This chain's CDR3 is CASTGGASYEQYF. The DNA of the CDR3 is TGTGCCAGCACCGGGGGGGCCTCCTACGAGCAGTACTTC.

A word on this clone: Other DNA sequences of this sample code for an identical CDR3. The chain recombines TRBV7-2 with TRBJ1-3, with D perhaps TRBD1 (5 bases). The ends were cut back, 1 base at V and 4 bases at J, with 11 bases in the middle. The CDR3 has 15 residues. Germline V gene lookup returns CDR1 SGHTA and CDR2 FQGNSA. CDR3 in amino acids: CASSLVGGAGNTIYF. The CDR3 DNA follows: TGTGCCAGCAGCTTAGTGGGGGGAGCCGGAAACACCATATATTTT.

This chain joins TRBV6-1 and TRBJ1-2, with D tentatively TRBD1 (6 bases). The CDR3 extends over 13 amino acids. V was clipped by 7 bases and J by 4 bases, with 13 bases between them. CDR1 is MNHNS, CDR2 SASEGT, per germline. The CDR3 region has the DNA TGTGCCAGCAACCACGGGACATCCTATGGCTACACCTTC. Translated: CASNHGTSYGYTF.

V gene TRBV28 combines with J gene TRBJ1-3, with TRBD1 identical over 9 bases. The length of the CDR3 is 18 residues. Germline V gene lookup returns CDR1 MDHEN and CDR2 SYDVKM. V shed 5 bases, J shed 1 base, and the junction held 12 bases outside the gene matches. CDR3 amino acids: CASSPYLTGGNSGNTIYF. In nucleotides, the CDR3 is TGTGCCAGCAGTCCCTATTTAACAGGGGGCAATTCTGGAAACACCATATATTTT.

The chain joins TRBV7-2 to TRBJ2-2, with D tentatively TRBD2 (6 bases). The CDR3 contains 15 residues. CDR1 is SGHTA and CDR2 is FQGNSA in the germline V gene. Trimming took off 1 base at V and 4 bases at J, with 10 bases between the two ends. DNA for the CDR3: TGTGCCAGCAGCTTAGGGGGGGTGACCACCGGGGAGCTGTTTTTT. This codes for CASSLGGVTTGELFF.

The chain combines TRBV5-1 with TRBJ1-2; no clear D gene. The CDR3 is 13 residues long. The germline V gene encodes CDR1 SGHRS and CDR2 YFSETQ. Trimming shortened V by 2 bases and J by 5 bases, and 10 bases separated the two germline ends. The CDR3 region has the DNA TGCGCCAGCAGCTTCTCGGACTCGTATGGCTACACCTTC. Encoded protein: CASSFSDSYGYTF.

The V call is TRBV5-1, the J call TRBJ2-1; 8 nucleotides match TRBD2. The CDR3 runs 16 residues. Losses at the gene ends were 7 bases for V and 6 bases for J; bases not matched to a gene: 15. CDR1 SGHRS and CDR2 YFSETQ come from the germline V gene. Written as DNA, the CDR3 is TGCGCCAGCGCCGGAGGTCCGGGGGGGTCCGCCAATGAGCAGTTCTTC. It translates to CASAGGPGGSANEQFF.